The 2 T cell receptor beta chains in this list originate from one sample, sequenced in a study of persistence of HIV-infected CD4 T cells (dated by TCRdb to about 2020). The immunoSEQ hsTCRB assay version 4 in survey mode was used to sequence TCRbeta repertoires from genomic DNA. The table comes from immuneACCESS by way of TCRdb, which keeps in-frame sequences with V and J called. Part of the clones is missing from these tables; in studies checked, under half for an unresolved V gene and the rest for unknown reasons. Present in this sample are under 40,000 clones, roughly 82% of which were seen just once. Together, the top ten hold nearly 6.5% of the sample. The sample's treatment or condition label is to be understood as: suppressive antiretroviral therapy. Lysates of CMV-infected fibroblasts at approximately 9.6 ug/mL were used to stimulate the cells. Nonresponding CD40L-negative CD69-negative CD45RO-high memory CD4+ T cells were sorted as memory populations depleted of antigen-responding cells.

The antigens of these receptors remain unknown. The source was CD4+ T cells sorted from PBMCs after roughly 20-hour stimulation, collected from a patient who received antiretroviral therapy. The sample's cell subset or site label, in plain terms: CD40L-CD69- CD45RO-high memory CD4 T cells not responding to CMV lysate. The source is an adult woman with HIV who was CMV-seropositive.

The V gene is TRBV6-5, the J gene TRBJ1-2; possibly TRBD1 for D (5 bases). The CDR3 has 12 residues. V gave up 8 bases and J gave up 8 bases, with 15 bases separating them. The V gene's germline CDR1 is MNHEY and CDR2 SVGAGI. This chain's CDR3 is CASVFGDRGYTF. The DNA for the CDR3 is TGTGCCAGCGTCTTCGGGGACCGGGGCTACACCTTC.

The gene calls are TRBV7-2 and TRBJ1-4; maybe TRBD1 (5 bases). The length of the CDR3 is 14 residues. With 3 bases removed from V and 4 bases from J, the gap between germline ends came to 9 bases. Germline CDR1 and CDR2: SGHTA and FQGNSA. This chain's CDR3 is CASSFDRYNEKLFF. CDR3 bases: TGTGCCAGCAGCTTTGACAGATATAATGAAAAACTGTTTTTT.